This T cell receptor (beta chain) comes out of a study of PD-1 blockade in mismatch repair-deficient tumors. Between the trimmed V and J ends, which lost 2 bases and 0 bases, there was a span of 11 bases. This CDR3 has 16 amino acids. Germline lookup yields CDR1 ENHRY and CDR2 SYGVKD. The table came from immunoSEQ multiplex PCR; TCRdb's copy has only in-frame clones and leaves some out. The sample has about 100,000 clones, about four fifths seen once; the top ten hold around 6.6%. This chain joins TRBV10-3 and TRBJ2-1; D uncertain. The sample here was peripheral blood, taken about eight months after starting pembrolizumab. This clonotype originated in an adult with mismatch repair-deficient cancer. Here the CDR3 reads CAISERVQSSYNEQFF. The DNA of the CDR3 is TGTGCCATCAGTGAGAGGGTTCAGAGCTCCTACAATGAGCAGTTCTTC.